This entry lists 22 T cell receptor beta chains sequenced from one sample in a study of PD-L1 blockade in urothelial cancer. Regarding time point: peripheral blood 6 weeks after treatment start. The table came from immunoSEQ multiplex PCR; TCRdb's copy has only in-frame clones and leaves some out. The repertoire holds approximately 40,000 clones, with 75% to 90% as singletons. The specimen was PBMCs, collected around atezolizumab (anti-PD-L1) treatment. These receptors were obtained from a man aged 55-75 years with urothelial cancer.

This clone was detected once. The rearrangement uses TRBV5-1 and TRBJ1-5; 8 bases are a match to TRBD1. This CDR3 has 14 amino acids. Germline V gene lookup returns CDR1 SGHRS and CDR2 YFSETQ. The V gene end was trimmed by 0 bases and the J gene end by 6 bases; junction bases not matched to a gene: 2. Written as DNA, the CDR3 is TGCGCCAGCAGCTTGGAACAGGGGGGTCAGCCCCAGCATTTT. Translation: CASSLEQGGQPQHF.

The rearrangement links TRBV5-1 to TRBJ2-1; 7 nucleotides match TRBD1. The CDR3 is 14 residues long. CDR1 and CDR2 from the germline V gene are SGHRS and YFSETQ. The V segment lost 2 bases and the J segment 10 bases; nucleotides outside the gene matches: 9. CDR3 DNA sequence: TGCGCCAGCAGCTTTGACAGACAGGGTCGGGAGCAGTTCTTC. The encoded protein is CASSFDRQGREQFF.

A few counts support this clone. This chain joins TRBV19 and TRBJ2-1, with a tentative D call TRBD2 (5 bases). The CDR3 is 14 amino acids. The germline V gene has CDR1 LNHDA and CDR2 SQIVND (reference sequence). V dropped 7 bases and J dropped 0 bases, with 10 bases sitting between them. CDR3 coding DNA: TGTGCCAGTACCGGGGATAGCTCCTACAATGAGCAGTTCTTC. This sequence encodes CASTGDSSYNEQFF.

The genes are TRBV4-1 and TRBJ1-5, with 7 bases identical to TRBD1. V lost 0 bases, J lost 0 bases, and 8 bases stayed unmatched. The CDR3 runs to 18 residues. Germline V CDR1 and CDR2: MGHRA, YSYEKL. The CDR3 loop reads CASSQDFPTGDSNQPQHF. The CDR3 DNA reads TGCGCCAGCAGCCAAGATTTTCCTACAGGGGATAGCAATCAGCCCCAGCATTTT.

The V call is TRBV11-2, the J call TRBJ2-6; D not certain. This CDR3 region has 15 residues. The germline V and J ends were trimmed by 4 bases and 0 bases, with 7 bases remaining between them. Germline V gene sequence: CDR1 SGHAT, CDR2 FQNNGV. The CDR3 reads CASSSYSSGANVLTF. CDR3 sequence (DNA): TGTGCCAGCAGCTCCTACAGCTCTGGGGCCAACGTCCTGACTTTC.

The V call is TRBV27, the J call TRBJ1-1; no definite D call. V was clipped by 2 bases and J by 5 bases, with 15 bases between them. The CDR3 sequence is 15 residues long. CDR1 is MNHEY, CDR2 SMNVEV, per germline (reference sequence). CDR3 protein: CASSLSLLPGTEAFF. The CDR3 DNA sequence: TGTGCCAGCAGTTTAAGTTTGTTGCCGGGAACTGAAGCTTTCTTT.

V is TRBV6-6 and J is TRBJ1-1, with D uncertain. The CDR3 consists of 11 residues. From germline, CDR1 is MNHNY and CDR2 SVGAGI (reference sequence). Trimming pared 8 bases from V and 6 bases from J, leaving 10 bases between. In nucleotides, the CDR3 is TGTGCCAGCCTCGGTCTCGCTGAAGCTTTCTTT. It specifies CASLGLAEAFF.

The V and J genes are TRBV9 and TRBJ1-3; D unclear. Trimming took off 3 bases at V and 1 base at J, with 11 bases between the two ends. This CDR3 has 15 residues. Germline V gives CDR1 SGDLS, CDR2 YYNGEE. This chain's CDR3 is CASSAHAGSGNTIYF. Here the CDR3 DNA reads TGTGCCAGCAGCGCTCACGCAGGTTCTGGAAACACCATATATTTT.

This clone was detected only a few times. The V call is TRBV2, the J call TRBJ1-3; 8 bases match TRBD1. CDR1 and CDR2 (germline): SNHLY, FYNNEI. The CDR3 consists of 15 residues. J gave up 2 bases and V 6 bases, and 6 bases lay outside the gene matches. The CDR3 sequence is CASREDRAAGNTIYF. DNA of the CDR3: TGTGCCAGCAGGGAGGACAGGGCGGCTGGAAACACCATATATTTT. Supplemented by reference TRBV2 and TRBJ1-3, the full variable domain reads EPEVTQTPSHQVTQMGQEVILRCVPISNHLYFYWYRQILGQKVEFLVSFYNNEISEKSEIFDDQFSVERPDGSNFTLKIRSTKLEDSAMYFCASREDRAAGNTIYFGEGSWLTVV.

This chain connects TRBV5-1 to TRBJ1-2; no firm D call. The V gene lost 5 bases and the J gene lost 3 bases, with 14 bases spanning the gap. Germline loops: CDR1 SGHRS, CDR2 YFSETQ. This CDR3 contains 14 residues. CDR3 in DNA: TGCGCCAGCAGGAGGGAAACTCAGGACTATGGCTACACCTTC. Translated: CASRRETQDYGYTF.

The genes are TRBV29-1 and TRBJ2-3; tentatively, D is TRBD1 (5 bases). V was pared by 6 bases and J by 2 bases, with 15 bases between. From germline, CDR1 is SQVTM and CDR2 ANQGSEA. This CDR3 contains 14 residues. The CDR3, as DNA: TGCAGCGTCGTGACAGCGTCCTCCACAGATACGCAGTATTTT. Translation: CSVVTASSTDTQYF.

V usage is TRBV9 and J usage is TRBJ2-3, with D tentatively TRBD2 (6 bases). Trimming cost V 2 bases and J 1 base, with 11 bases left between them. Germline CDR1 is SGDLS and CDR2 is YYNGEE. The CDR3 has 15 residues. CDR3 region: CASSVVSGGTDTQYF. CDR3 nucleotide sequence: TGTGCCAGCAGCGTGGTTAGCGGCGGCACAGATACGCAGTATTTT.

V and J are TRBV5-4 and TRBJ1-1; tentatively, D is TRBD1 (6 bases). Deletions cut 4 bases from V and 1 base from J, with 8 bases between. Per the germline V gene, CDR1 is SGHNT and CDR2 is YYREEE (reference sequence). CDR3 size: 13 residues. CDR3 residues: CASSRTENTEAFF. CDR3 nucleotide sequence: TGTGCCAGCAGCCGGACAGAGAACACTGAAGCTTTCTTT.

The rearrangement joins TRBV4-1 to TRBJ2-5; D call uncertain. Trimming cost V 0 bases and J 5 bases, with 10 bases left between them. Germline CDR1 is MGHRA and CDR2 is YSYEKL. The CDR3 is 14 amino acids. DNA of the CDR3: TGCGCCAGCAGCCAAGATGAGTTCCTGGAGACCCAGTACTTC. Residues: CASSQDEFLETQYF.

The V gene is TRBV5-1, the J gene TRBJ2-7, with 9 bases matching TRBD1. The CDR3 runs to 14 residues. V gave up 0 bases and J gave up 6 bases; unmatched junction bases: 4. CDR1 and CDR2 from the germline V gene are SGHRS and YFSETQ. The CDR3 bases are TGCGCCAGCAGCTTGGGGGGACAGGGCGGCGAGCAGTACTTC. Its protein is CASSLGGQGGEQYF.

This chain joins TRBV11-1 and TRBJ1-6, with TRBD1 matching over 7 bases. Germline V gene data show CDR1 as SGHAT and CDR2 as FQDESV (reference sequence). Unmatched junction bases numbered 10, after V lost 4 bases and J lost 7 bases. This CDR3 contains 16 residues. In DNA, the CDR3 is TGTGCCAGCAGCTCTGGACAGGACGTTGCCAATTCACCCCTCCACTTT. Protein product: CASSSGQDVANSPLHF.

V is TRBV5-1 and J is TRBJ2-5; 7 bases are a match to TRBD2. CDR1 and CDR2 (germline): SGHRS, YFSETQ. This CDR3 has 14 amino acids. V lost 5 bases and J lost 1; bases outside the gene matches: 5. The CDR3 reads CASSSGGTQETQYF. The CDR3 coding sequence is TGCGCCAGCAGTTCCGGGGGGACCCAAGAGACCCAGTACTTC.

The chain uses TRBV30 and TRBJ1-5; 7 bases are shared with TRBD1. The CDR3 has 13 amino acids. Germline trimming cut 0 bases from V and 5 bases from J; bases unmatched to any gene: 1. Germline loops: CDR1 GTSNPN, CDR2 SVGIG (reference sequence). The CDR3, as DNA: TGTGCCTGGAGTGTAGGGGGCGATCAGCCCCAGCATTTT. Translating gives CAWSVGGDQPQHF. The full variable domain, completed using reference TRBV30 and TRBJ1-5, is SQTIHQWPATLVQPVGSPLSLECTVEGTSNPNLYWYRQAAGRGLQLLFYSVGIGQISSEVPQNLSASRPQDRQFILSSKKLLLSDSGFYLCAWSVGGDQPQHFGDGTRLSIL.

This chain joins TRBV21-1 and TRBJ2-7; TRBD2, the D gene given by the table, was not confirmed from the DNA. TRBV21-1 is a pseudogene segment. The CDR3 has 24 residues. The CDR3 loop reads CASSKGGRRPNIGLAGGLLYEQYF. The CDR3 DNA follows: TGTGCCAGCAGCAAAGGTGGTCGACGGCCGAATATAGGGCTAGCGGGAGGCCTACTCTACGAGCAGTACTTC.

J is TRBJ2-3 and V is TRBV4-1, with 9 bases fitting TRBD2. This CDR3 has 19 amino acids. The junction had 15 bases not matched to a gene; V was cut back by 1 base and J by 4 bases. Germline lookup yields CDR1 MGHRA and CDR2 YSYEKL. This CDR3 is CASSQATPMASGAADTQYF. Here the CDR3 DNA reads TGCGCCAGCAGCCAAGCCACCCCGATGGCTAGCGGGGCGGCAGATACGCAGTATTTT.

Only a few counts were recorded for this clone. The CDR3 region is CASSRDLGAVGYTF. CDR3 DNA sequence: TGTGCCAGCAGCCGAGATTTGGGGGCGGTTGGCTACACCTTC. V and J are TRBV7-2 and TRBJ1-2; the D gene is possibly TRBD1 (6 bases). Trimming stripped 5 bases from V and 7 bases from J, with 17 bases between. The CDR3 sequence is 14 residues long. Per the germline V gene, CDR1 is SGHTA and CDR2 is FQGNSA. The full variable domain, in which reference TRBV7-2 and TRBJ1-2 provide the parts outside the CDR3, is GAGVSQSPSNKVTEKGKDVELRCDPISGHTALYWYRQSLGQGLEFLIYFQGNSAPDKSGLPSDRFSAERTGGSVSTLTIQRTQQEDSAVYLCASSRDLGAVGYTFGSGTRLTVV.

The chain is built from TRBV6-1 and TRBJ1-1; 10 nucleotides align to TRBD1. The CDR3 runs to 15 residues. V lost 2 bases, J lost 6 bases, and 6 bases stayed unmatched. Germline loops: CDR1 MNHNS, CDR2 SASEGT. Here the CDR3 reads CASSERDRGPSEAFF. CDR3 sequence (DNA): TGTGCCAGCAGTGAACGGGACAGGGGCCCGTCTGAAGCTTTCTTT.